This TCR beta chain is drawn from a study of OX40 agonist ivuxolimab in advanced cancers. About the research overall: Patients were dosed with the agonistic anti-OX40 (CD134) antibody ivuxolimab. A mean age of around 66 years, range about 23 to 90, was recorded, and roughly 80% were male.

Study observations and caveats: Among T cells, CD8+ cells averaged more expanded clones than CD4+ cells.

Libraries were prepared by immunoSEQ multiplex PCR; TCRdb keeps only in-frame clonotypes and omits some of them. The sample has just under 85,000 clones, approximately 87% seen once; the top ten hold 0.75% to 1%. With regard to this clone: Its antigen is undetermined.

The V end was cut by 1 base, the J end by 5 bases, with 12 bases between. The germline CDR1 and CDR2 sequences are SGHRS and YFSETQ. CDR3 length: 15 residues. This specimen was CD4+ or CD8+ T cells sorted from blood, taken in a trial of the OX40 agonist ivuxolimab. This clonotype was obtained from an adult with an advanced solid tumor such as melanoma, head and neck, liver or kidney cancer. The V call is TRBV5-1, the J call TRBJ1-4, with D hard to call. Written as DNA, the CDR3 is TGCGCCAGCAGCTTGAGCTCCCTCCCAAATGAAAAACTGTTTTTT. As protein: CASSLSSLPNEKLFF.